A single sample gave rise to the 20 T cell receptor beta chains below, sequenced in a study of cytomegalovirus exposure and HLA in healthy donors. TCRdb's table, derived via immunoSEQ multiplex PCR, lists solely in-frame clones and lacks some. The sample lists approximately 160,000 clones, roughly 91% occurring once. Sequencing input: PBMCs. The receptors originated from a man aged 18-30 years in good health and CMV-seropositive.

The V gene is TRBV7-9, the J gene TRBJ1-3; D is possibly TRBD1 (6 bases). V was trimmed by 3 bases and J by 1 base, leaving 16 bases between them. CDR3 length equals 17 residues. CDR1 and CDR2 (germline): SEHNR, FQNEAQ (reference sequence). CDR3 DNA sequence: TGTGCCAGCAGCTTCGGATTGGGGGCCTTGTCTGGAAACACCATATATTTT. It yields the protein CASSFGLGALSGNTIYF.

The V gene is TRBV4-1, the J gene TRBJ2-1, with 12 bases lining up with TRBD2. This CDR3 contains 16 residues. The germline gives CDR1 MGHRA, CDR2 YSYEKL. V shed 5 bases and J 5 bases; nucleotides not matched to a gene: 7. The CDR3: CASSLLLAGGHNEQFF. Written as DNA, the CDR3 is TGCGCCAGCAGCTTACTACTAGCGGGAGGACACAATGAGCAGTTCTTC.

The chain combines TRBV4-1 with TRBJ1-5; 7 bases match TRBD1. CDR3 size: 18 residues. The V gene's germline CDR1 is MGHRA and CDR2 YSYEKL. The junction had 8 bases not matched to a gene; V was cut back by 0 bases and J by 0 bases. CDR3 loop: CASSQDLRGFGSNQPQHF. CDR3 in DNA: TGCGCCAGCAGCCAAGACCTCAGGGGGTTTGGTAGCAATCAGCCCCAGCATTTT.

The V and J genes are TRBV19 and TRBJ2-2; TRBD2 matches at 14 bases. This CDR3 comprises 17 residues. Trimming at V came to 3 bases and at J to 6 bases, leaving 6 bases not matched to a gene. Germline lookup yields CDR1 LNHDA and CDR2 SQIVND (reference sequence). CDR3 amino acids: CASSIRGLAGVSGELFF. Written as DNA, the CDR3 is TGTGCCAGTAGTATTAGGGGACTAGCGGGAGTCTCCGGGGAGCTGTTTTTT.

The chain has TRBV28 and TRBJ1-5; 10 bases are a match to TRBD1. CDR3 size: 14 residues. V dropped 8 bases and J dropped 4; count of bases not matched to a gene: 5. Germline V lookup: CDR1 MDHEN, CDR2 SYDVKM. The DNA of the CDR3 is TGTGCCAGCCGGAGGACAGGGGGTAATCAGCCCCAGCATTTT. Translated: CASRRTGGNQPQHF.

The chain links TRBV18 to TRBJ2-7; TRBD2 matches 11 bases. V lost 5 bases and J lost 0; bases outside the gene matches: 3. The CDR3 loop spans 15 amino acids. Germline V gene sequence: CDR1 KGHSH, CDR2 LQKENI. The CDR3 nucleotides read TGTGCCAGCTCATCGGGACTAGCGGACTCCTACGAGCAGTACTTC. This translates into CASSSGLADSYEQYF.

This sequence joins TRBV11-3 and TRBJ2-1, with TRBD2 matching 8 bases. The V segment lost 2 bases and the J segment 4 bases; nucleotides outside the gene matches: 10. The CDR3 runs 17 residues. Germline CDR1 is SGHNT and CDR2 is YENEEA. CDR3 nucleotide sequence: TGTGCCAGCAGCTTATTTGTGGTGGTAGCGGGGTACAATGAGCAGTTCTTC. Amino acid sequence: CASSLFVVVAGYNEQFF.

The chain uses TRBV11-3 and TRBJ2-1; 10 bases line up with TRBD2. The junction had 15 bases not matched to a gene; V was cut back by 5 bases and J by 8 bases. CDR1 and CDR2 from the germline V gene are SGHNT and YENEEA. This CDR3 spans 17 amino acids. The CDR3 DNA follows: TGTGCCAGCAGCAGAGTTAAAAGCGGGAGGGCAGTAGATGAGCAGTTCTTC. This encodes CASSRVKSGRAVDEQFF. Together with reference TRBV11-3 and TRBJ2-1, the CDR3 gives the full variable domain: EAGVVQSPRYKIIEKKQPVAFWCNPISGHNTLYWYLQNLGQGPELLIRYENEEAVDDSQLPKDRFSAERLKGVDSTLKIQPAELGDSAVYLCASSRVKSGRAVDEQFFGPGTRLTVL.

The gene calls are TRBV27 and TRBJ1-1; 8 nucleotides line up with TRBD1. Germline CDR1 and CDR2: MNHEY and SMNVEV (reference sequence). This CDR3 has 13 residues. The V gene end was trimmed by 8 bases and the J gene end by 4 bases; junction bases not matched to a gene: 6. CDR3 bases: TGTGCCAGCTGTCAGGGGGCCGGCACTGAAGCTTTCTTT. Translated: CASCQGAGTEAFF.

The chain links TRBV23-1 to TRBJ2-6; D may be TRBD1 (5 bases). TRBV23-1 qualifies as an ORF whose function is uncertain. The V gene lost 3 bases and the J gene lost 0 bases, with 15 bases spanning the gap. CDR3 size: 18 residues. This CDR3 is CASSQESTVSSGANVLTF. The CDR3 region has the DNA TGCGCCAGCAGTCAGGAGTCGACAGTCAGCTCTGGGGCCAACGTCCTGACTTTC.

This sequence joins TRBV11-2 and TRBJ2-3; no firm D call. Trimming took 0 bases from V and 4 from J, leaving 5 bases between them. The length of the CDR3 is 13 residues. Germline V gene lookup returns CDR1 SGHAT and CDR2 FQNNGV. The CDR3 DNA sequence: TGTGCCAGCAGCTTAGATCTAGCAGATACGCAGTATTTT. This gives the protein CASSLDLADTQYF.

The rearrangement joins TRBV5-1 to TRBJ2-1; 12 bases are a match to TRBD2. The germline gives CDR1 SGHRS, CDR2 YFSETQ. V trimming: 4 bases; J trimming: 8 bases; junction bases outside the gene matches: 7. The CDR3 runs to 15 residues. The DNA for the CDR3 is TGCGCCAGCAGCACCGGACTAGCGGGGAGGGATGAGCAGTTCTTC. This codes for CASSTGLAGRDEQFF.

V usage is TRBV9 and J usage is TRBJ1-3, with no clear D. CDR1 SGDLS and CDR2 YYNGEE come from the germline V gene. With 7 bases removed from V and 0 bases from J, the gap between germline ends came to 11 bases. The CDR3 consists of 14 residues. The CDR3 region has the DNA TGTGCCAGCGGGGAGGAAGGCTCTGGAAACACCATATATTTT. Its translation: CASGEEGSGNTIYF.

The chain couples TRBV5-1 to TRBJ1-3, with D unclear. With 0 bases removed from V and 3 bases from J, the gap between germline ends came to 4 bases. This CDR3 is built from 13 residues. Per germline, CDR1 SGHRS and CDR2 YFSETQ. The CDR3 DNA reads TGCGCCAGCAGCTTGGACAGTGGAAACACCATATATTTT. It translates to CASSLDSGNTIYF.

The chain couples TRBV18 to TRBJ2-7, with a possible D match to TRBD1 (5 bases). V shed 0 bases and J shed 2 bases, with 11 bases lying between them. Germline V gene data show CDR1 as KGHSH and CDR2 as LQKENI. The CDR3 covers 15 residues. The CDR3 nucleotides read TGTGCCAGCTCACCACCGATAGGGGCCCCCTACGAGCAGTACTTC. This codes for CASSPPIGAPYEQYF.

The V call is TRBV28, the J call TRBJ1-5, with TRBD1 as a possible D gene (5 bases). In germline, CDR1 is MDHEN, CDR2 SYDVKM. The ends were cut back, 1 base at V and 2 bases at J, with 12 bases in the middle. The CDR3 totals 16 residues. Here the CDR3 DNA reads TGTGCCAGCAGTTTATTTTTGGGGACTGGCAATCAGCCCCAGCATTTT. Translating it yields CASSLFLGTGNQPQHF.

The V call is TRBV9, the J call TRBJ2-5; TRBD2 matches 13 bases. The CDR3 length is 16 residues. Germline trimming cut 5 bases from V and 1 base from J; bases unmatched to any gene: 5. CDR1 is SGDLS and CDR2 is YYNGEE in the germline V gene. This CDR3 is CASSYGTSGTQETQYF. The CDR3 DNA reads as TGTGCCAGCAGTTACGGGACTAGCGGGACCCAAGAGACCCAGTACTTC.

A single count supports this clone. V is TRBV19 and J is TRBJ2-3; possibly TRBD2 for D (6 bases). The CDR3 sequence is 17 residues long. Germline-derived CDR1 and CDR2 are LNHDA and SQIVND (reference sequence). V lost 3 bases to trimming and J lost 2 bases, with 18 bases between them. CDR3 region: CASSMGTRERITDTQYF. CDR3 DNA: TGTGCCAGTAGTATGGGGACCCGGGAGCGTATCACAGATACGCAGTATTTT.

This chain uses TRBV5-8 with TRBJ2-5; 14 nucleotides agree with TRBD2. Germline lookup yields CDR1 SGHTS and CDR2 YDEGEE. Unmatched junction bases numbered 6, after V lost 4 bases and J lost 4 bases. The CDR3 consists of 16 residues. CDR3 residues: CASSLDGLAGGETQYF. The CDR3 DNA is TGTGCCAGCAGCCTCGACGGACTAGCGGGAGGAGAGACCCAGTACTTC.

The CDR3 DNA reads TGTGCCAGCAGCCAACTAGCGGGAGTCGGAACAGATACGCAGTATTTT. Translated, it gives CASSQLAGVGTDTQYF. The chain links TRBV14 to TRBJ2-3; 10 positions agree with TRBD2. Germline lookup yields CDR1 SGHDN and CDR2 FVKESK. V lost 2 bases and J lost 3; bases outside the gene matches: 5. CDR3 length: 16 amino acids.